The 7 T cell receptor beta chains below come from one sample, sequenced in a study of vaccination and CD4 T cells after COVID-19. Cultured CD4+ T-cell DNA underwent Oncomine TCR Beta short-read sequencing. From the PCR reads, TCRdb called clonotypes with MiXCR, one entry per CDR3 protein. The sample has over 11,000 distinct CDR3 sequences; less than 25% are singletons. Their antigen targets remain unknown. As for treatment: approximately 11-day PBMC culture with coronavirus spike peptide pools or control peptides (ViraFEST assay). Specimen: CD4+ T cells from blood, cultured in vitro, collected after SARS-CoV-2 vaccination. These receptors came from a human donor who had recovered from COVID-19.

The J gene is TRBJ2-1, the V gene TRBV20-1, with TRBD2 identical over 14 bases. The J segment lost 9 bases and the V segment lost 6 bases, leaving 7 bases of the junction unmatched. The CDR3 is made up of 14 amino acids. CDR1 and CDR2 from the germline V gene are DFQATT and SNEGSKA (reference sequence). The CDR3 reads CSAPGLAGVSEQFF. The CDR3 coding sequence is TGCAGTGCGCCGGGACTAGCGGGAGTTTCTGAGCAGTTCTTC.

This clonotype was observed a handful of times. The chain carries TRBV7-6 and TRBJ2-1; D may be TRBD2 (5 bases). The CDR3 has 17 amino acids. V gave up 3 bases and J gave up 6 bases, with 21 bases separating them. Germline V gene data show CDR1 as SGHVS and CDR2 as FNYEAQ. Here the CDR3 reads CASSFQPAGYGGNEQFF. The CDR3 DNA follows: TGTGCCAGCAGCTTTCAACCCGCGGGTTACGGCGGCAATGAGCAGTTCTTC.

This rearrangement joins TRBV19 to TRBJ2-1, with D tentatively TRBD1 or TRBD2 (5 bases each). The CDR3 loop spans 15 amino acids. V shed 7 bases and J shed 2 bases, with 15 bases lying between them. Germline loops: CDR1 LNHDA, CDR2 SQIVND (reference sequence). CDR3 sequence (DNA): TGTGCCAGTACCTTATGGGACGGCGCCTACAATGAGCAGTTCTTC. Protein sequence: CASTLWDGAYNEQFF.

The chain links TRBV6-1 to TRBJ1-1, with a weak D call TRBD1 (5 bases). The CDR3 runs to 16 residues. Trimming cost V 6 bases and J 4 bases, with 21 bases left between them. The germline CDR1 and CDR2 sequences are MNHNS and SASEGT. The CDR3 region has the DNA TGTGCCAGCAGACCGGGGGGGACCGGGTCTGGCACTGAAGCTTTCTTT. This codes for CASRPGGTGSGTEAFF.

This rearrangement joins TRBV30 to TRBJ1-6, with D unresolved. This CDR3 comprises 13 residues. Germline V gene data show CDR1 as GTSNPN and CDR2 as SVGIG (reference sequence). Trimming cost V 0 bases and J 9 bases, with 9 bases left between them. The CDR3 nucleotides read TGTGCCTGGAGTGTCCCAGTTGGTTCACCCCTCCACTTT. Translated, it gives CAWSVPVGSPLHF.

The gene calls are TRBV25-1 and TRBJ1-2; 9 bases agree with TRBD1. Germline V gives CDR1 MGHDK, CDR2 SYGVNS. The CDR3 runs to 14 residues. With 2 bases clipped from V and 7 bases from J, the junction kept 5 bases outside the gene matches. The CDR3 sequence: CASSEQGQGGGYTF. CDR3 coding DNA: TGTGCCAGCAGTGAACAGGGACAGGGAGGTGGCTACACCTTC.

The V and J genes are TRBV19 and TRBJ2-1; the D gene is possibly TRBD2 (5 bases). The CDR3 runs 15 residues. Between the trimmed V and J ends, which lost 3 bases and 0 bases, there was a span of 9 bases. The germline V gene has CDR1 LNHDA and CDR2 SQIVND (reference sequence). CDR3 DNA: TGTGCCAGTAGTATCGGGGTCAGCTCCTACAATGAGCAGTTCTTC. This codes for CASSIGVSSYNEQFF. The full variable domain, rest sourced from reference TRBV19 and TRBJ2-1, is DGGITQSPKYLFRKEGQNVTLSCEQNLNHDAMYWYRQDPGQGLRLIYYSQIVNDFQKGDIAEGYSVSREKKESFPLTVTSAQKNPTAFYLCASSIGVSSYNEQFFGPGTRLTVL.